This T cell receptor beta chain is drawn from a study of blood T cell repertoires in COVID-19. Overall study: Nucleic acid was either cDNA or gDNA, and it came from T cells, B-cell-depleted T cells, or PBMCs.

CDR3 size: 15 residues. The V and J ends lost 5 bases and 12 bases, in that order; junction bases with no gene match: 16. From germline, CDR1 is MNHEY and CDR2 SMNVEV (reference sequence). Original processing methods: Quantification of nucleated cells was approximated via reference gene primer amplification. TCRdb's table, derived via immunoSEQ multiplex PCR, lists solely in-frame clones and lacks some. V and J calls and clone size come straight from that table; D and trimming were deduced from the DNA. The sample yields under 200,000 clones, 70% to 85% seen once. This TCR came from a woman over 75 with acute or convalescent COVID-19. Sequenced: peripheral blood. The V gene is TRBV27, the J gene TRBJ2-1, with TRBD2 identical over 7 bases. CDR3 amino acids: CASSPGGRGFGGQFF. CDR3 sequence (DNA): TGTGCCAGCAGTCCCGGCGGGCGGGGGTTTGGGGGGCAGTTCTTC.